The 13 T cell receptor beta chains listed next were all sequenced from one sample in a study of OX40 agonist ivuxolimab in advanced cancers. The table came from immunoSEQ multiplex PCR; TCRdb's copy has only in-frame clones and leaves some out. Among some 65,000 clones, about nine tenths were seen once, and the ten largest hold around 2.9%. The source material was CD4+ or CD8+ T cells sorted from blood, sampled in a trial of the OX40 agonist ivuxolimab. Receptors originate from an adult with an advanced solid tumor such as melanoma, head and neck, liver or kidney cancer.

CDR3: CASSITPLGRSTDTQYF. DNA of the CDR3: TGTGCCAGTAGTATAACACCTTTGGGGCGAAGCACAGATACGCAGTATTTT. The rearrangement links TRBV19 to TRBJ2-3; a possible D gene is TRBD1 (5 bases). This CDR3 spans 17 amino acids. CDR1 LNHDA and CDR2 SQIVND come from the germline V gene (reference sequence). V dropped 2 bases and J dropped 0 bases, with 15 bases sitting between them.

The chain combines TRBV28 with TRBJ1-4; no clear D gene. CDR1 and CDR2 from the germline V gene are MDHEN and SYDVKM. The CDR3 length is 14 residues. The V end lost 5 bases, the J end lost 8 bases, and 15 bases lay between the germline ends. The CDR3 DNA is TGTGCCAGCAGTACGGCCGCGGTCGGGGAAAAACTGTTTTTT. It encodes CASSTAAVGEKLFF.

This rearrangement joins TRBV28 to TRBJ2-7; tentative D call: TRBD2 (6 bases). With 10 bases removed from V and 2 bases from J, the gap between germline ends came to 18 bases. The CDR3 length is 14 residues. Germline CDR1 MDHEN, CDR2 SYDVKM. Here the CDR3 reads CAKGLAGLTYEQYF. CDR3 nucleotides: TGTGCCAAGGGACTTGCGGGCCTAACCTACGAGCAGTACTTC.

This chain links TRBV4-3 with TRBJ1-1; D remains unclear. The CDR3 loop spans 14 amino acids. The V gene's germline CDR1 is LGHNA and CDR2 YSLEER. V was cut by 3 bases and J by 5 bases, with 13 bases left in between. This chain's CDR3 is CASSHRRGKTEAFF. Written as DNA, the CDR3 is TGCGCCAGCAGCCACCGTAGAGGGAAAACTGAAGCTTTCTTT.

The rearrangement uses TRBV9 and TRBJ2-5, with 7 bases aligning to TRBD2. Germline values: CDR1 SGDLS, CDR2 YYNGEE. There are 15 residues in the CDR3. Unmatched junction bases numbered 3, after V lost 0 bases and J lost 1 base. DNA for the CDR3: TGTGCCAGCAGCGTAGTGGGAGGGTTCCAAGAGACCCAGTACTTC. Translation: CASSVVGGFQETQYF. Full variable domain (remainder filled in from reference TRBV9 and TRBJ2-5): DSGVTQTPKHLITATGQRVTLRCSPRSGDLSVYWYQQSLDQGLQFLIQYYNGEERAKGNILERFSAQQFPDLHSELNLSSLELGDSALYFCASSVVGGFQETQYFGPGTRLLVL.

V is TRBV30 and J is TRBJ2-5; D remains ambiguous. Trimming cost V 2 bases and J 4 bases, with 11 bases left between them. The germline V gene encodes CDR1 GTSNPN and CDR2 SVGIG (reference sequence). The CDR3 consists of 13 residues. As DNA, the CDR3 is TGTGCCTGGAGTCCGTCGTGGAGAGAGACCCAGTACTTC. It is translated as CAWSPSWRETQYF. Based on the CDR3 plus reference TRBV30 and TRBJ2-5, the full variable domain is SQTIHQWPATLVQPVGSPLSLECTVEGTSNPNLYWYRQAAGRGLQLLFYSVGIGQISSEVPQNLSASRPQDRQFILSSKKLLLSDSGFYLCAWSPSWRETQYFGPGTRLLVL.

J is TRBJ1-6 and V is TRBV11-2; no firm D call. CDR1 and CDR2 (germline): SGHAT, FQNNGV. The ends were cut back, 1 base at V and 5 bases at J, with 9 bases in the middle. This CDR3 region has 15 residues. Written as DNA, the CDR3 is TGTGCCAGCAGCTTAGTCCCCCGGCATAATTCACCCCTCCACTTT. This translates into CASSLVPRHNSPLHF.

This clone was counted a single time. The chain uses TRBV7-6 and TRBJ2-5, with TRBD2 identical over 9 bases. V dropped 4 bases and J dropped 0; count of bases not matched to a gene: 6. CDR1 is SGHVS, CDR2 FNYEAQ, per germline. CDR3 length equals 16 residues. The CDR3: CASSWGQRGDQETQYF. CDR3 DNA: TGTGCCAGCAGCTGGGGCCAGCGGGGGGACCAAGAGACCCAGTACTTC.

CDR3 sequence reads: CASSPDPLEYEQYF. CDR3 nucleotide sequence: TGCGCCAGCAGCCCCGACCCACTAGAATACGAGCAGTACTTC. V and J are TRBV5-1 and TRBJ2-7; weak D call: TRBD2 (5 bases). This CDR3 region has 14 residues. CDR1 and CDR2 (germline): SGHRS, YFSETQ. The ends were cut back, 4 bases at V and 4 bases at J, with 15 bases in the middle.

This clone has a single count. The chain is built from TRBV28 and TRBJ1-1; D unresolved. The germline V gene encodes CDR1 MDHEN and CDR2 SYDVKM. V was pared by 2 bases and J by 3 bases, with 16 bases between. The CDR3 sequence is 16 residues long. The CDR3 region has the DNA TGTGCCAGCAGTTTAATTAGAGGACCCCTGGACACTGAAGCTTTCTTT. Amino acids: CASSLIRGPLDTEAFF.

The rearrangement links TRBV18 to TRBJ2-1; D might be TRBD2 (6 bases). Germline CDR1 is KGHSH and CDR2 is LQKENI. The CDR3 totals 15 residues. The ends were cut back, 2 bases at V and 6 bases at J, with 14 bases in the middle. As DNA, the CDR3 is TGTGCCAGCTCACCAGAATCTCGGAGGGGCAATGAGCAGTTCTTC. Protein product: CASSPESRRGNEQFF.

V usage is TRBV28 and J usage is TRBJ1-2; no clear D. The CDR3 has 14 amino acids. V was pared by 6 bases and J by 0 bases, with 11 bases between. Germline CDR1 MDHEN, CDR2 SYDVKM. CDR3 residues: CASRSGEANYGYTF. Written as DNA, the CDR3 is TGTGCCAGCAGATCCGGGGAGGCTAACTATGGCTACACCTTC.

The chain is built from TRBV18 and TRBJ2-5; D remains ambiguous. Between the trimmed V and J ends, which lost 2 bases and 4 bases, there was a span of 11 bases. Germline loops: CDR1 KGHSH, CDR2 LQKENI. The CDR3 length is 14 residues. Here the CDR3 DNA reads TGTGCCAGCTCACCAGCTTCGGTTCTAGAGACCCAGTACTTC. Amino acids: CASSPASVLETQYF. Supplemented by reference TRBV18 and TRBJ2-5, the full variable domain reads NAGVMQNPRHLVRRRGQEARLRCSPMKGHSHVYWYRQLPEEGLKFMVYLQKENIIDESGMPKERFSAEFPKEGPSILRIQQVVRGDSAAYFCASSPASVLETQYFGPGTRLLVL.